The source of this TCR beta chain is a study of control samples from healthy donors and cancer patients. Only in-frame clones appear in the TCRdb table, and some are missing; sequencing was by immunoSEQ multiplex PCR. The data show roughly 120,000 clones, more than 85% seen once. CDR3 length: 13 amino acids. Trimming left V 3 bases short and J 4 bases short, with 7 bases between. The sequence derives from a woman aged 18-29 years in good health. Sequenced sample: blood. V and J are TRBV12-3 or TRBV12-4 and TRBJ2-1; D is unclear. Here the CDR3 reads CASSFQFYNEQFF. Written as DNA, the CDR3 is TGTGCCAGCAGTTTTCAGTTTTACAATGAGCAGTTCTTC.